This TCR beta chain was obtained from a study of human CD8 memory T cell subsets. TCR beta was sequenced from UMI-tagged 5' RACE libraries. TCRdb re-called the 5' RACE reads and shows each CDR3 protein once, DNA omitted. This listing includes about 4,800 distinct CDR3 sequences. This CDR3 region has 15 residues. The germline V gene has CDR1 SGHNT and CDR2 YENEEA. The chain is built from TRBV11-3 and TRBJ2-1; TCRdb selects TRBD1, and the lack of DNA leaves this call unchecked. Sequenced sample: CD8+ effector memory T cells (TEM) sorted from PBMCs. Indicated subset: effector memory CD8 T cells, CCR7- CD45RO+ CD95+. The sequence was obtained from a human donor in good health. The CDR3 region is CASSLRGEPYNEQFF.